This TCR beta chain was found in a study of T cells in localized non-small cell lung cancer. J lost 6 bases, V lost 7 bases, and 11 bases had no gene match. The germline V gene encodes CDR1 MNHEY and CDR2 SVGAGI. The CDR3 extends over 14 amino acids. Measured with immunoSEQ multiplex PCR; TCRdb has only the in-frame clones, and not every one. The table has about 52,000 clones, around 80% seen once. A remark on this clone: Its antigen is unknown.

Study outcomes and limitations: Of the tissues analyzed, uninvolved adjacent lung showed maximal T cell clonality, greater than tumor. There was an association of higher blood T cell density with longer overall survival. The appearance of a median approximately 60 of the top 100 tumor clones was seen in adjacent lung. Tumor samples were not multi-region, leaving intratumor heterogeneity unexcluded.

This receptor was identified in a woman aged 35-70 years with stage II lung adenocarcinoma. The V call is TRBV6-5, the J call TRBJ2-7; 8 positions match TRBD1. Here the sequenced sample was PBMCs, taken before any cancer treatment. The CDR3 here is CASNLTGEKLEQYF. The DNA for the CDR3 is TGTGCCAGCAACCTGACAGGGGAAAAGCTCGAGCAGTACTTC.